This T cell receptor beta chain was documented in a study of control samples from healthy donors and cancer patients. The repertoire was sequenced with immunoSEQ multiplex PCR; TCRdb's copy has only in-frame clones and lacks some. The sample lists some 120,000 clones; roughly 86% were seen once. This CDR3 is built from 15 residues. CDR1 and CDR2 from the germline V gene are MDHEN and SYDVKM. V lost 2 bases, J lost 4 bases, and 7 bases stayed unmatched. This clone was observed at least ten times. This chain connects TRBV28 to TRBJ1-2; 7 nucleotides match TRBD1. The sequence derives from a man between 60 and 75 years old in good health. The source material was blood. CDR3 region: CASSLGDSRAYGYTF. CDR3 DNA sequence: TGTGCCAGCAGTTTAGGGGACAGTAGGGCCTATGGCTACACCTTC.